Listed below are T cell receptor beta chains from one sample, sequenced in a study of blood T cell repertoires in COVID-19. Method: immunoSEQ multiplex PCR; TCRdb's copy keeps in-frame clones and lacks some. The table has roughly 78,000 clones, roughly nine tenths seen once. Sequencing was carried out using peripheral blood. These receptor sequences come from a woman between 55 and 75 years old with acute or convalescent COVID-19. Both conserved end residues are part of each CDR3.

>TRBJ1-1|TRBV9
CASSVAGRGDTEAFF
>TRBJ2-5|TRBV19
CASSLTGTEETQYF
>TRBJ2-7|TRBV7-6
CASSLRGGGGNEQYF
>TRBJ2-7|TRBV24-1
CATSSQGIAGEQYF
>TRBJ1-1|TRBV3-1/TRBV3-2
CASSPGAGNTEAFF
>TRBJ2-1|TRBV4-1
CASSQDAGYNEQFF
>TRBJ1-4|TRBV29-1
CSVVQGGEKLFF
>TRBJ2-7|TRBV6-5
CASNRRTAYEQYF
>TRBJ2-1|TRBV7-2
CASSPRLAGEVEQFF
>TRBJ1-1|TRBV5-1
CASSPRDSRNTEAFF
>TRBJ2-5|TRBV18
CASSPATGGTETQYF
>TRBJ1-4|TRBV4-3
CASSKSTAQYNEKLFF
>TRBJ1-2|TRBV28
CASSLTGTLAYGYTF
>TRBJ1-5|TRBV19
CASSMAFGQPQHF
>TRBJ2-3|TRBV27
CASSLNRGGVSDTQYF
>TRBJ2-7|TRBV6-5
CASSSFYEQYF
>TRBJ1-5|TRBV9
CASSADSGGEGQPQHF
>TRBJ1-2|TRBV27
CASSSGQLPNYGYTF
>TRBJ2-3|TRBV19
CASSPDRGRLDTQYF
>TRBJ2-7|TRBV7-2
CASSPGTKNYEQYF
>TRBJ2-4|TRBV27
CASSSPGQGNIQYF
>TRBJ1-1|TRBV19
CASEDRRYEAFF
>TRBJ2-1|TRBV7-2
CASRPQARVSYNEQFF
>TRBJ2-2|TRBV7-8
CASSLAQGMNTGELFF
>TRBJ2-1|TRBV5-1
CASSPKQGGLADAVEQFF
>TRBJ2-7|TRBV4-2
CASSQAATSGGPPYEQYF
>TRBJ2-7|TRBV7-2
CASRRGGSGSYEQYF
>TRBJ1-5|TRBV2
CASSDDREVQPQHF
>TRBJ2-3|TRBV10-3
CAISESQGHTDTQYF
>TRBJ2-7|TRBV29-1
CSVGTSGFEQYF
>TRBJ2-2|TRBV6-5
CASRWDRRTGELFF
>TRBJ2-1|TRBV28
CAAQGSTYYNEQFF
>TRBJ2-1|TRBV9
CASSVEVGRGSYNEQFF
>TRBJ2-7|TRBV2
CASNAPEGRDYEQYF
>TRBJ2-7|TRBV24-1
CATSAVEGVQYF
>TRBJ2-3|TRBV11-2
CASSLRAGGTLDTQYF
>TRBJ1-2|TRBV3-1/TRBV3-2
CASSQDITVYGYTF
>TRBJ2-1|TRBV7-2
CASSSGQLQEQFF
>TRBJ1-4|TRBV19
CASSIQGANEKLFF
>TRBJ1-6|TRBV29-1
CSVSSVDTENSPLHF